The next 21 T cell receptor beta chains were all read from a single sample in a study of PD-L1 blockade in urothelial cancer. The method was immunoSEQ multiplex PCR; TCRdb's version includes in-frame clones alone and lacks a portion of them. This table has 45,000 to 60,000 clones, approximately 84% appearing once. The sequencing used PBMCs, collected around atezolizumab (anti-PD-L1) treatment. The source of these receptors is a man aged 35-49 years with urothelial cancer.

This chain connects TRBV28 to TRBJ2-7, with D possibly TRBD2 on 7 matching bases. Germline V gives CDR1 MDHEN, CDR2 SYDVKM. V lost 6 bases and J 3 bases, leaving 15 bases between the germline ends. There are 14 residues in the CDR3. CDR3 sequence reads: CASRGGGSLYEQYF. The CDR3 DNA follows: TGTGCCAGCAGGGGAGGGGGAAGCCTCTACGAGCAGTACTTC.

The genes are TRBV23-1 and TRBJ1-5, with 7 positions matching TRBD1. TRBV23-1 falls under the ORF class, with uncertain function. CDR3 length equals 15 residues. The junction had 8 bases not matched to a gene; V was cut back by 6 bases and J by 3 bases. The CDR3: CASSPPDRANQPQHF. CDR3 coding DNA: TGCGCCAGCAGCCCCCCTGACAGGGCCAATCAGCCCCAGCATTTT.

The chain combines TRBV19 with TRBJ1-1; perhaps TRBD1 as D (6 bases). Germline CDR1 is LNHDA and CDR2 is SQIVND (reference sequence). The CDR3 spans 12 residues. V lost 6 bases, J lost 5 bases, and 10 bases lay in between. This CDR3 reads CASRSGVTEAFF. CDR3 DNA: TGTGCCAGTAGATCAGGGGTAACTGAAGCTTTCTTT.

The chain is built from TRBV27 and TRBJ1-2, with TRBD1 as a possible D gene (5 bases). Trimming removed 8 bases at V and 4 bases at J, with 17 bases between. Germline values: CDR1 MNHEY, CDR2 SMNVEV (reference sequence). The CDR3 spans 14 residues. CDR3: CASGGTGLIYGYTF. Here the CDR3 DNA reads TGTGCCAGCGGGGGTACGGGACTGATCTATGGCTACACCTTC.

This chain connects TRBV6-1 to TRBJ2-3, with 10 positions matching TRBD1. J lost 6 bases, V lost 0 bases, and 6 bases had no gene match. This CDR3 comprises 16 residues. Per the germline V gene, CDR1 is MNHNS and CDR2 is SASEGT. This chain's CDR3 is CASSEAGQGPKDTQYF. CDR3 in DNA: TGTGCCAGCAGTGAAGCGGGACAGGGGCCTAAGGATACGCAGTATTTT.

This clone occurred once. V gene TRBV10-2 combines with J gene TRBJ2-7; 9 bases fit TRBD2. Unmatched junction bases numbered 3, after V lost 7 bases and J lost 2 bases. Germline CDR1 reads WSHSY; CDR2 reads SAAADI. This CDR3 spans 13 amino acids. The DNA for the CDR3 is TGCGCCAGCAACCCTAGCGGGACCTACGAGCAGTACTTC. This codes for CASNPSGTYEQYF.

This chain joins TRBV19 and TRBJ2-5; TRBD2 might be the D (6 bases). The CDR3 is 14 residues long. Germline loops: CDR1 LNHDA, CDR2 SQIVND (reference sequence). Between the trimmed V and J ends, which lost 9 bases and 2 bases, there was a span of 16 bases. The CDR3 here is CASSTALAQETQYF. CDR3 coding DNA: TGTGCCAGCTCCACGGCACTAGCACAAGAGACCCAGTACTTC.

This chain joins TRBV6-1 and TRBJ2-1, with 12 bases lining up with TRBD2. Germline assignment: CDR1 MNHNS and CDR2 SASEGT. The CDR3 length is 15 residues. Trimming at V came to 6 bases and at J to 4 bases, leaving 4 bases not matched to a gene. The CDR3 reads CASSPTSGGYNEQFF. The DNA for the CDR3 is TGTGCCAGCAGCCCGACTAGCGGGGGATACAATGAGCAGTTCTTC.

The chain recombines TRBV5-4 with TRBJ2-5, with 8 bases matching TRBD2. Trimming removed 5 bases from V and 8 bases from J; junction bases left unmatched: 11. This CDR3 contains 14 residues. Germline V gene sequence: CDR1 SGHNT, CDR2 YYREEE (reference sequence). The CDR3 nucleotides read TGTGCCAGCAGTCCGGGGAAGCGGGAGAGTACCCAGTACTTC. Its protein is CASSPGKRESTQYF.

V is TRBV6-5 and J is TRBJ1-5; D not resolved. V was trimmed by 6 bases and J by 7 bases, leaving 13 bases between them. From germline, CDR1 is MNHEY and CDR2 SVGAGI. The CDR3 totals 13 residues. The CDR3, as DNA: TGTGCCAGCAGACCTCCGGGAAGGCAGCCCCAGCATTTT. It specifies CASRPPGRQPQHF.

CDR3 sequence: CSVVRTGGRITDTQYF. The CDR3 region has the DNA TGCAGCGTTGTTAGGACAGGGGGTCGTATTACAGATACGCAGTATTTT. The chain carries TRBV29-1 and TRBJ2-3; 10 bases agree with TRBD1. J was trimmed by 3 bases and V by 4 bases; bases with no gene match: 10. Germline CDR1 SQVTM, CDR2 ANQGSEA. The CDR3 length is 16 residues.

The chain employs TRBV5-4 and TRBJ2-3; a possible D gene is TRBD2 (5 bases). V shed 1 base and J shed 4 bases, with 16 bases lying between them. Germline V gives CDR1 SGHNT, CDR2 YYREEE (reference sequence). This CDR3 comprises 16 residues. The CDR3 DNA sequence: TGTGCCAGCAGCTTGACGGGCTCAGCGGTCGCAGATACGCAGTATTTT. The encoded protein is CASSLTGSAVADTQYF.

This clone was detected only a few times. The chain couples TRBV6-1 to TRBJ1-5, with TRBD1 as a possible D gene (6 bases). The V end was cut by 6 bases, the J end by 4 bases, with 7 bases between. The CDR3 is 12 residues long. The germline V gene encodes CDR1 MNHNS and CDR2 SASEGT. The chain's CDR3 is CASRRGNQPQHF. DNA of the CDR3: TGTGCCAGCAGGAGGGGGAATCAGCCCCAGCATTTT.

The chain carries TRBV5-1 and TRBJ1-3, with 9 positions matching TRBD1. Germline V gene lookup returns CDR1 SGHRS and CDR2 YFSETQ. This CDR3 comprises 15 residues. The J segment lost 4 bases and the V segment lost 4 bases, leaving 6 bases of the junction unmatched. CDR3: CASSEGQGGGNTIYF. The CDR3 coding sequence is TGCGCCAGCAGCGAGGGACAGGGAGGAGGAAACACCATATATTTT.

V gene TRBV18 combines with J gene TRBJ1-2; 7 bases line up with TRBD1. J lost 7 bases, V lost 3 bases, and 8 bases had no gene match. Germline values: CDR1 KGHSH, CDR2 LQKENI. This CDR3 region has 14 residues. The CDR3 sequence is CASSPGTAESGYTF. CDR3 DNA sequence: TGTGCCAGCTCACCGGGGACAGCCGAAAGTGGCTACACCTTC. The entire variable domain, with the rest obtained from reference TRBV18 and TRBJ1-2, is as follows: NAGVMQNPRHLVRRRGQEARLRCSPMKGHSHVYWYRQLPEEGLKFMVYLQKENIIDESGMPKERFSAEFPKEGPSILRIQQVVRGDSAAYFCASSPGTAESGYTFGSGTRLTVV.

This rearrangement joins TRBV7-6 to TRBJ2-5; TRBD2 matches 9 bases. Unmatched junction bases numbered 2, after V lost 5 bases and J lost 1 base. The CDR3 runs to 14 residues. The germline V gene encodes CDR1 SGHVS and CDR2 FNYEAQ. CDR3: CASSVSGGQETQYF. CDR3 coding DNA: TGTGCCAGCAGCGTTAGCGGGGGCCAAGAGACCCAGTACTTC.

The CDR3 nucleotides are TGTGCCAGTAGTAGGACGGGGGTGAACACTGAAGCTTTCTTT. Translation: CASSRTGVNTEAFF. The chain couples TRBV19 to TRBJ1-1, with D possibly TRBD1 on 5 matching bases. The V and J ends lost 4 bases and 0 bases respectively, with 9 bases between them. Germline loops: CDR1 LNHDA, CDR2 SQIVND (reference sequence). The CDR3 contains 14 residues.

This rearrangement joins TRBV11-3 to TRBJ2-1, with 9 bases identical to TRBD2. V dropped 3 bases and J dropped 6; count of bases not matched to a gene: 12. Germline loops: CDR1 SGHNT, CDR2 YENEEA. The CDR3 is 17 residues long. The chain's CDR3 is CASSLGPPAGGANEQFF. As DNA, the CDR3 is TGTGCCAGCAGCTTGGGCCCCCCCGCGGGAGGGGCCAATGAGCAGTTCTTC.

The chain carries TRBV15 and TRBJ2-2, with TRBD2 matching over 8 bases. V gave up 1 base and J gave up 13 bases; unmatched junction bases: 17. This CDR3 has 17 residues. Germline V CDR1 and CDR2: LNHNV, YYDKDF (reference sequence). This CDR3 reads CATSRGTLSTAGEALFF. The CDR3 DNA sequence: TGTGCCACCAGCAGAGGAACCCTCTCAACAGCGGGAGAGGCGCTGTTTTTT. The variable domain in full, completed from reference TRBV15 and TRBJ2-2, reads DAMVIQNPRYQVTQFGKPVTLSCSQTLNHNVMYWYQQKSSQAPKLLFHYYDKDFNNEADTPDNFQSRRPNTSFCFLDIRSPGLGDTAMYLCATSRGTLSTAGEALFFGEGSRLTVL.

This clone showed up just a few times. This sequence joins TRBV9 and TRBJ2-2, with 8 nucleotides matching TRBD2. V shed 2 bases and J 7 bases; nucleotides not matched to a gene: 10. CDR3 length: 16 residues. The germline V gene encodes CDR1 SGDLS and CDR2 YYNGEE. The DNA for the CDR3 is TGTGCCAGCAGCGTCCTTAGCGGGGCATTTTTCGGGGAGCTGTTTTTT. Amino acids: CASSVLSGAFFGELFF.

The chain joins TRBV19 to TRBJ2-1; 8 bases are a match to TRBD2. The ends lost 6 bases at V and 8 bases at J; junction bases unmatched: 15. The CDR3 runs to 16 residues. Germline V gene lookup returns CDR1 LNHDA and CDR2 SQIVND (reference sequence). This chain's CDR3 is CASSPGGGRVQYEQFF. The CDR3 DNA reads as TGTGCCAGTAGCCCCGGGGGGGGCAGGGTACAATATGAGCAGTTCTTC.